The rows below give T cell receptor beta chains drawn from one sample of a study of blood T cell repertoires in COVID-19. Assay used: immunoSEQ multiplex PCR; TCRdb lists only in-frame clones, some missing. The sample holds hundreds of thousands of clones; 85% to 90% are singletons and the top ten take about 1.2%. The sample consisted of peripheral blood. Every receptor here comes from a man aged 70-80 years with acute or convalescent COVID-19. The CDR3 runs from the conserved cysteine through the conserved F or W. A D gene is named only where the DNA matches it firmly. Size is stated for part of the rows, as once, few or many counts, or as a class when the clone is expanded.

CDR3: CASGRQLNTEAFF
DNA: TGTGCCAGCGGAAGACAGCTGAACACTGAAGCTTTCTTT
J: TRBJ1-1
size: NA
D: NA
V: TRBV12-3/TRBV12-4

CDR3: CASSLVGGQGQETQYF
DNA: TGTGCCAGCAGTTTAGTAGGGGGACAGGGACAAGAGACCCAGTACTTC
J: TRBJ2-5
size: few
D: TRBD1
V: TRBV28

CDR3: CASSSRGTGGTGELFF
DNA: TGTGCCAGCAGCTCTAGGGGGACAGGTGGTACCGGGGAGCTGTTTTTT
J: TRBJ2-2
size: NA
D: TRBD1
V: TRBV11-1

CDR3: CASSDQGVRTEAFF
DNA: TGTGCCAGCAGCGACCAGGGGGTTCGGACTGAAGCTTTCTTT
J: TRBJ1-1
size: few
D: TRBD1
V: TRBV7-9

CDR3: CASSLGLAGYNEQFF
DNA: TGCGCCAGCAGCTTGGGACTAGCGGGCTACAATGAGCAGTTCTTC
J: TRBJ2-1
size: NA
D: TRBD2
V: TRBV5-1

CDR3: CATSAQHNSPLHF
DNA: TGTGCCACCAGTGCACAGCATAATTCACCCCTCCACTTT
J: TRBJ1-6
size: NA
D: NA
V: TRBV24-1

CDR3: CSASRNSVNEQFF
DNA: TGCAGTGCTAGTAGAAATAGCGTCAATGAGCAGTTCTTC
J: TRBJ2-1
size: NA
D: NA
V: TRBV20-1

CDR3: CACYQRGPYEQYF
DNA: TGTGCCTGCTACCAGCGGGGCCCCTACGAGCAGTACTTC
J: TRBJ2-7
size: NA
D: TRBD2
V: TRBV6-4

CDR3: CASSLSRARGPYEQYF
DNA: TGTGCCAGCAGTTTATCCAGGGCCAGGGGACCCTACGAGCAGTACTTC
J: TRBJ2-7
size: NA
D: NA
V: TRBV28

CDR3: CASSYTYSLNQPQHF
DNA: TGTGCCAGCAGTTACACTTATTCCCTAAATCAGCCCCAGCATTTT
J: TRBJ1-5
size: NA
D: NA
V: TRBV6-5

CDR3: CASSLTGTQGYGYTF
DNA: TGTGCCAGCAGTTTAACAGGGACCCAAGGCTATGGCTACACCTTC
J: TRBJ1-2
size: NA
D: NA
V: TRBV6-5

CDR3: CASSTGGFWTEAFF
DNA: TGTGCCAGTAGTACAGGGGGATTTTGGACTGAAGCTTTCTTT
J: TRBJ1-1
size: NA
D: TRBD1
V: TRBV19

CDR3: CATLMWATEAFF
DNA: TGTGCCACCCTAATGTGGGCCACTGAAGCTTTCTTT
J: TRBJ1-1
size: NA
D: NA
V: TRBV28

CDR3: CASSQKNQIQADTQYF
DNA: TGTGCCAGCAGCCAAAAGAACCAGATACAGGCAGATACGCAGTATTTT
J: TRBJ2-3
size: few
D: NA
V: TRBV11-2

CDR3: CAWSEQGGYGYTF
DNA: TGTGCCTGGAGTGAGCAGGGGGGCTATGGCTACACCTTC
J: TRBJ1-2
size: NA
D: TRBD1
V: TRBV30

CDR3: CASSFSGTGGLDTQYF
DNA: TGTGCCAGCAGCTTTTCTGGGACAGGGGGCTTGGATACGCAGTATTTT
J: TRBJ2-3
size: NA
D: TRBD1
V: TRBV7-9

CDR3: CASSPEGRGRAHEQYF
DNA: TGTGCCAGCAGCCCAGAGGGGCGCGGGAGGGCCCACGAGCAGTACTTC
J: TRBJ2-7
size: NA
D: TRBD2
V: TRBV4-2

CDR3: CATSRDIGLAGVNEQFF
DNA: TGTGCCACCAGCAGAGATATTGGGCTAGCGGGAGTCAATGAGCAGTTCTTC
J: TRBJ2-1
size: NA
D: TRBD2
V: TRBV15

CDR3: CASSYSTEVFSYNEQFF
DNA: TGTGCCAGCAGTTACTCGACTGAGGTCTTCAGTTACAATGAGCAGTTCTTC
J: TRBJ2-1
size: NA
D: NA
V: TRBV6-2/TRBV6-3

CDR3: CASSGGGAAPVEQFF
DNA: TGTGCCAGCAGCGGCGGGGGCGCGGCTCCGGTGGAGCAGTTCTTC
J: TRBJ2-1
size: NA
D: NA
V: TRBV11-2

CDR3: CASSTPDRGTYEQYF
DNA: TGTGCCAGCAGTACGCCCGACAGGGGGACCTACGAGCAGTACTTC
J: TRBJ2-7
size: NA
D: TRBD1
V: TRBV6-5

CDR3: CASSKAGVSTEAFF
DNA: TGTGCCAGCAGTAAGGCAGGGGTGAGCACTGAAGCTTTCTTT
J: TRBJ1-1
size: NA
D: NA
V: TRBV25-1

CDR3: CASRNGTGINYGYTF
DNA: TGTGCCAGCAGAAACGGGACAGGGATTAACTATGGCTACACCTTC
J: TRBJ1-2
size: NA
D: TRBD1
V: TRBV27

CDR3: CSVESKVEGSSGNTIYF
DNA: TGCAGCGTTGAAAGTAAAGTAGAGGGTTCCTCTGGAAACACCATATATTTT
J: TRBJ1-3
size: NA
D: NA
V: TRBV29-1

CDR3: CAWSWGGRNQPQHF
DNA: TGTGCCTGGAGTTGGGGGGGGAGGAATCAGCCCCAGCATTTT
J: TRBJ1-5
size: NA
D: NA
V: TRBV30

CDR3: CASSLDAGGRDTQYF
DNA: TGTGCCAGCAGTCTGGACGCGGGGGGAAGAGATACGCAGTATTTT
J: TRBJ2-3
size: NA
D: TRBD2
V: TRBV6-5

CDR3: CASSKVIGKYRNNQPQHF
DNA: TGTGCCAGCAGCAAAGTAATAGGCAAGTACAGAAACAATCAGCCCCAGCATTTT
J: TRBJ1-5
size: NA
D: NA
V: TRBV21-1

CDR3: CSAPLAGGPGGYNEQFF
DNA: TGCAGCGCTCCACTAGCGGGAGGGCCGGGTGGCTACAATGAGCAGTTCTTC
J: TRBJ2-1
size: NA
D: TRBD2
V: TRBV29-1

CDR3: CASSLYPKRGGNEQFF
DNA: TGTGCCAGCAGCTTATACCCAAAGCGGGGGGGCAATGAGCAGTTCTTC
J: TRBJ2-1
size: NA
D: TRBD2
V: TRBV7-2

CDR3: CASSLPGLVGGVADEQFF
DNA: TGTGCCAGCAGCTTACCCGGACTAGTTGGGGGGGTAGCGGATGAGCAGTTCTTC
J: TRBJ2-1
size: NA
D: TRBD2
V: TRBV7-2

CDR3: CSASLTGSRHTEAFF
DNA: TGCAGTGCTAGTCTGACAGGGTCTAGGCACACTGAAGCTTTCTTT
J: TRBJ1-1
size: few
D: TRBD1
V: TRBV20-1

CDR3: CASSPGTGGNDYEQYF
DNA: TGTGCCAGCAGCCCGGGGACAGGGGGTAACGACTACGAGCAGTACTTC
J: TRBJ2-7
size: NA
D: TRBD1
V: TRBV7-9

CDR3: CASSRAPWGGGSQETQYF
DNA: TGTGCCAGCAGCAGAGCGCCGTGGGGAGGGGGAAGTCAAGAGACCCAGTACTTC
J: TRBJ2-5
size: NA
D: NA
V: TRBV7-2

CDR3: CASSARGVGTQYF
DNA: TGTGCCAGTAGTGCCAGGGGTGTGGGTACGCAGTATTTT
J: TRBJ2-3
size: once
D: NA
V: TRBV19

CDR3: CASSEGQYTEAFF
DNA: TGCGCCAGCAGTGAAGGACAGTACACTGAAGCTTTCTTT
J: TRBJ1-1
size: NA
D: NA
V: TRBV10-2

CDR3: CASSIYPGSTDTQYF
DNA: TGTGCCAGCAGCATATACCCGGGGAGCACAGATACGCAGTATTTT
J: TRBJ2-3
size: NA
D: NA
V: TRBV7-3

CDR3: CAIRQAGDQPQHF
DNA: TGTGCCATAAGACAGGCAGGGGATCAGCCCCAGCATTTT
J: TRBJ1-5
size: NA
D: NA
V: TRBV10-3

CDR3: CASSVDRTGGYTF
DNA: TGTGCCAGCAGCGTAGACAGGACGGGCGGCTACACCTTC
J: TRBJ1-2
size: NA
D: NA
V: TRBV7-2

CDR3: CASSLLKGVAGYGYTF
DNA: TGTGCCAGCAGCTTACTTAAAGGGGTCGCTGGCTATGGCTACACCTTC
J: TRBJ1-2
size: NA
D: NA
V: TRBV11-2

CDR3: CATSRDLGAAIEAFF
DNA: TGTGCCACCAGCAGAGATCTGGGGGCCGCCATTGAAGCTTTCTTT
J: TRBJ1-1
size: NA
D: NA
V: TRBV15

CDR3: CVSSSRTSPGEQYF
DNA: TGCGTCAGCAGCTCCCGGACTAGCCCGGGGGAGCAGTACTTC
J: TRBJ2-7
size: NA
D: TRBD2
V: TRBV5-1

CDR3: CASSFRGGSNNEQFF
DNA: TGTGCCAGCAGCTTTCGCGGGGGCTCAAACAATGAGCAGTTCTTC
J: TRBJ2-1
size: NA
D: NA
V: TRBV7-9

CDR3: CSVQEAPDTQYF
DNA: TGCAGCGTCCAGGAGGCTCCAGATACGCAGTATTTT
J: TRBJ2-3
size: NA
D: NA
V: TRBV29-1

CDR3: CASSLDGGRVGEQFF
DNA: TGCGCCAGCAGCTTGGATGGCGGGAGGGTAGGGGAGCAGTTCTTC
J: TRBJ2-1
size: NA
D: TRBD2
V: TRBV5-1

CDR3: CASSLGGRRNTEAFF
DNA: TGTGCCAGCAGCTTAGGCGGGCGGAGGAACACTGAAGCTTTCTTT
J: TRBJ1-1
size: NA
D: NA
V: TRBV7-2

CDR3: CASSWLAGEGYEQYF
DNA: TGTGCCAGCAGCTGGTTAGCGGGAGAAGGCTACGAGCAGTACTTC
J: TRBJ2-7
size: NA
D: TRBD2
V: TRBV3-1/TRBV3-2

CDR3: CASSQGLAGGGETQYF
DNA: TGCGCCAGCAGCCAAGGACTAGCGGGGGGTGGCGAGACCCAGTACTTC
J: TRBJ2-5
size: NA
D: TRBD2
V: TRBV4-1

CDR3: CASSSLGQGTYEQYF
DNA: TGTGCCAGCAGCTCACTTGGACAGGGAACCTACGAGCAGTACTTC
J: TRBJ2-7
size: few
D: TRBD1
V: TRBV7-8

CDR3: CASKDRYYGYTF
DNA: TGTGCCAGCAAGGACAGATACTATGGCTACACCTTC
J: TRBJ1-2
size: NA
D: NA
V: TRBV28

CDR3: CASSGLADTDTQYF
DNA: TGTGCCAGCAGTGGGTTAGCTGACACAGATACGCAGTATTTT
J: TRBJ2-3
size: NA
D: NA
V: TRBV2

CDR3: CASSRGQGDNSPLHF
DNA: TGTGCCAGTAGCCGAGGACAGGGGGATAATTCACCCCTCCACTTT
J: TRBJ1-6
size: NA
D: TRBD1
V: TRBV19

CDR3: CAWSVQGAANTEAFF
DNA: TGTGCCTGGAGTGTACAGGGGGCAGCAAACACTGAAGCTTTCTTT
J: TRBJ1-1
size: NA
D: TRBD1
V: TRBV30

CDR3: CASSWLYEQYF
DNA: TGTGCCAGCAGTTGGCTCTACGAGCAGTACTTC
J: TRBJ2-7
size: NA
D: NA
V: TRBV2

CDR3: CASSGGVGGTEAFF
DNA: TGTGCCAGCAGCGGAGGAGTGGGGGGCACTGAAGCTTTCTTT
J: TRBJ1-1
size: NA
D: NA
V: TRBV9

CDR3: CASSQDPGTGLTF
DNA: TGTGCCAGCAGCCAAGATCCCGGGACAGGGTTGACCTTT
J: TRBJ1-6
size: few
D: TRBD1
V: TRBV3-1/TRBV3-2

CDR3: CASSYKPGLAGSYSINEQFF
DNA: TGTGCCAGCAGTTACAAACCGGGACTAGCGGGAAGCTATAGTATAAATGAGCAGTTCTTC
J: TRBJ2-1
size: NA
D: TRBD2
V: TRBV6-2/TRBV6-3